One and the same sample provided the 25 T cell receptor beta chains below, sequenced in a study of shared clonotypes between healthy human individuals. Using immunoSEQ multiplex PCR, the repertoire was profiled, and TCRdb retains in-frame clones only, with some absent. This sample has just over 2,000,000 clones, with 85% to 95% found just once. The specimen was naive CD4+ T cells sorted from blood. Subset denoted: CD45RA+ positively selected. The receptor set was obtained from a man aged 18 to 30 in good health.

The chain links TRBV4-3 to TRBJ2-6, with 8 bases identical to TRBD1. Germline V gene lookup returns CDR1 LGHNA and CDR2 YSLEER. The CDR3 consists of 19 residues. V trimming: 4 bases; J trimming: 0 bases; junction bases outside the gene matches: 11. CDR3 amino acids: CASSPGAGQGSSGANVLTF. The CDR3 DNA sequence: TGCGCCAGCAGCCCGGGCGCCGGACAGGGTTCCTCTGGGGCCAACGTCCTGACTTTC.

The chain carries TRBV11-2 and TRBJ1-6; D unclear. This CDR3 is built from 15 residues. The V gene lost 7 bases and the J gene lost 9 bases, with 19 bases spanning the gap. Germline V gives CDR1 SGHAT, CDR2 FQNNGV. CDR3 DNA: TGTGCCAGCACTGAAATGGGTGGAGGGCGTTCACCCCTCCACTTT. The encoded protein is CASTEMGGGRSPLHF.

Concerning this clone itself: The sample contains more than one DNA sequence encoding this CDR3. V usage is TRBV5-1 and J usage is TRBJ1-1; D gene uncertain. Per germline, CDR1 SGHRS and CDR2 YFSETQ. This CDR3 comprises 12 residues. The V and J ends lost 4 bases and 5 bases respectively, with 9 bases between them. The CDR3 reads CASSPGRTEAFF. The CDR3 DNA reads TGCGCCAGCAGCCCCGGCCGGACTGAAGCTTTCTTT.

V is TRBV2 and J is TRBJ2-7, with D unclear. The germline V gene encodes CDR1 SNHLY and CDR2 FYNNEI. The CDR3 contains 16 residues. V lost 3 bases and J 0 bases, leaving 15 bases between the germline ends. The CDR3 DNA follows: TGTGCCAGCAGTGAGTTCGTGGCTTATAGCTCCTACGAGCAGTACTTC. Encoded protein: CASSEFVAYSSYEQYF.

The CDR3 nucleotides are TGTGCCTGGAGTACCCCCCACGCGGGTCGGGAGACCCAGTACTTC. Amino acid sequence: CAWSTPHAGRETQYF. The chain uses TRBV30 and TRBJ2-5; TRBD2 might be the D (5 bases). V was cut by 2 bases and J by 5 bases, with 18 bases left in between. Germline V lookup: CDR1 GTSNPN, CDR2 SVGIG (reference sequence). This CDR3 has 15 residues.

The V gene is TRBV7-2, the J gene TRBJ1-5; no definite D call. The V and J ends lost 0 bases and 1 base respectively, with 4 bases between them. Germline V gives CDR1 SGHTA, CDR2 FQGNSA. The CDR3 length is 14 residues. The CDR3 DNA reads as TGTGCCAGCAGCTTAGCACACAGCAATCAGCCCCAGCATTTT. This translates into CASSLAHSNQPQHF.

CDR3 sequence: CASSEGRVGFGDDEQYF. CDR3 nucleotide sequence: TGTGCCAGCAGTGAGGGGAGGGTCGGGTTCGGCGACGACGAGCAGTACTTC. The J gene is TRBJ2-7, the V gene TRBV2; TRBD2 agrees at 7 bases. V lost 3 bases and J lost 5; bases outside the gene matches: 16. The germline gives CDR1 SNHLY, CDR2 FYNNEI. There are 17 residues in the CDR3.

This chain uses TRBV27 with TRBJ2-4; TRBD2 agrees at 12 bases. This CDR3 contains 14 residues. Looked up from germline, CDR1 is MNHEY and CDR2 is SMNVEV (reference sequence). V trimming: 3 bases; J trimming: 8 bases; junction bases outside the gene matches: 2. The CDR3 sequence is CASSLTSGSDIQYF. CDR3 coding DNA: TGTGCCAGCAGTTTGACTAGCGGGAGTGACATTCAGTACTTC.

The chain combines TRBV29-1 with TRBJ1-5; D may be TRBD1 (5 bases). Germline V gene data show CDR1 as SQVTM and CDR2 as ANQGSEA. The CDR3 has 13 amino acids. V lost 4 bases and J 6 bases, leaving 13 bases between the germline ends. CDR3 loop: CSVGGGLGQPQHF. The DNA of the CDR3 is TGCAGCGTTGGGGGGGGATTAGGTCAGCCCCAGCATTTT.

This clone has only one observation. This CDR3 is CASSLWGGGNTIYF. The CDR3 nucleotides read TGTGCCAGCAGTTTATGGGGAGGCGGAAACACCATATATTTT. The chain is built from TRBV28 and TRBJ1-3, with no clear D. Trimming shortened V by 0 bases and J by 4 bases, and 7 bases separated the two germline ends. The CDR3 sequence is 14 residues long. CDR1 MDHEN and CDR2 SYDVKM come from the germline V gene.

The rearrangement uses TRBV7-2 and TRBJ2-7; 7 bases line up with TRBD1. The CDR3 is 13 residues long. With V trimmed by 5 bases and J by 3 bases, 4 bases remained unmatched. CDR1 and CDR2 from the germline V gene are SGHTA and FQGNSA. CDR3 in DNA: TGTGCCAGCAGCCTCCGGGACAGCTACGAGCAGTACTTC. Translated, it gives CASSLRDSYEQYF. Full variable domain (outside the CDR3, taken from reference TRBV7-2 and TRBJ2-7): GAGVSQSPSNKVTEKGKDVELRCDPISGHTALYWYRQSLGQGLEFLIYFQGNSAPDKSGLPSDRFSAERTGGSVSTLTIQRTQQEDSAVYLCASSLRDSYEQYFGPGTRLTVT.

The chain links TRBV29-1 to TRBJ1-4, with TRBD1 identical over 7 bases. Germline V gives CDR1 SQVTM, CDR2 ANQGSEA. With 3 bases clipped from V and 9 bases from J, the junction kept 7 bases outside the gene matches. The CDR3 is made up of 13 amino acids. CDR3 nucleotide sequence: TGCAGCGTTGAGGGAGGGGGCGCGAAAAAACTGTTTTTT. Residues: CSVEGGGAKKLFF.

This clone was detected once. DNA of the CDR3: TGTGCCAGCTCCTGGACAGGGTCCGACGAGCAGTACTTC. It translates to CASSWTGSDEQYF. The rearrangement uses TRBV18 and TRBJ2-7; 8 bases agree with TRBD1. CDR3 length: 13 residues. Germline V gene lookup returns CDR1 KGHSH and CDR2 LQKENI. After removal of 6 bases from V and 5 bases from J, the junction contained 6 bases not matched to a gene.

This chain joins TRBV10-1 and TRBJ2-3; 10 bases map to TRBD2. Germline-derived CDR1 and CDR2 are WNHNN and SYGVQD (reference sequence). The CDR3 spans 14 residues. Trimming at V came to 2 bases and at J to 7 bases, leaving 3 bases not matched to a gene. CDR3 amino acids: CASSEASGRNTQYF. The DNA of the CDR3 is TGCGCCAGCAGTGAGGCTAGCGGGAGAAATACGCAGTATTTT.

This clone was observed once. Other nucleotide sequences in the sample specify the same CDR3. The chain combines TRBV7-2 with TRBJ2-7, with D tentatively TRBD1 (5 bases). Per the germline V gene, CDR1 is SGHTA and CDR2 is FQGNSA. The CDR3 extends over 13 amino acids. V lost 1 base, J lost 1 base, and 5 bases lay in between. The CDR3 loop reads CASSLDRSYEQYF. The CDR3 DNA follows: TGTGCCAGCAGCTTAGACAGGTCCTACGAGCAGTACTTC.

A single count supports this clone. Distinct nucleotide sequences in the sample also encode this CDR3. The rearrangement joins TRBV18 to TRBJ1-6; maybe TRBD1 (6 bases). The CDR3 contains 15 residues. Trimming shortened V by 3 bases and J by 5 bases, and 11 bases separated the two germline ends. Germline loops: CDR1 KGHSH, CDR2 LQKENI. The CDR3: CASSPLGGDNSPLHF. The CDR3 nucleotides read TGTGCCAGCTCACCCCTGGGGGGCGATAATTCACCCCTCCACTTT.

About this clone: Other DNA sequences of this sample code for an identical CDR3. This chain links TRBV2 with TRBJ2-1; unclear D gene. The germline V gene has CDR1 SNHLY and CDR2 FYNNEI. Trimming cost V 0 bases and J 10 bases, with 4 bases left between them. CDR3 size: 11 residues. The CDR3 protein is CASSEALEQFF. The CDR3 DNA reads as TGTGCCAGCAGTGAAGCCTTAGAGCAGTTCTTC.

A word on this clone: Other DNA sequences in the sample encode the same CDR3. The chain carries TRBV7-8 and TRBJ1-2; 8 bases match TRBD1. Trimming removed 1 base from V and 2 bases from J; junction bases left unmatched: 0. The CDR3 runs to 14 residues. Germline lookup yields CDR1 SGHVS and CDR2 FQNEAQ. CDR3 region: CASSLDRGNYGYTF. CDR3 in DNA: TGTGCCAGCAGCTTAGACAGGGGGAACTATGGCTACACCTTC.

This CDR3 reads CASSSDGDEQFF. In DNA form, the CDR3 reads TGTGCCAGCAGCTCCGACGGGGATGAGCAGTTCTTC. The V call is TRBV7-2, the J call TRBJ2-1; possible D gene TRBD2, 5 bases. This CDR3 has 12 residues. Between the trimmed V and J ends, which lost 4 bases and 8 bases, there was a span of 9 bases. The germline V gene encodes CDR1 SGHTA and CDR2 FQGNSA.

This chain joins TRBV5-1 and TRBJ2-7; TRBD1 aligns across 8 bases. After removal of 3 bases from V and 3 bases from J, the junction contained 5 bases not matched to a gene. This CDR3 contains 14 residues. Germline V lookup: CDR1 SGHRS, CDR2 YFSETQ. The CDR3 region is CASSSGTGYYEQYF. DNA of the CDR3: TGCGCCAGCAGCTCGGGGACAGGTTACTACGAGCAGTACTTC.

Here the CDR3 DNA reads TGTGCCGCGGAAGAGGTGAATGAGCAGTTCTTC. Translation: CAAEEVNEQFF. The chain couples TRBV30 to TRBJ2-1, with D hard to call. This CDR3 is 11 amino acids long. In germline, CDR1 is GTSNPN, CDR2 SVGIG (reference sequence). Trimming took off 8 bases at V and 7 bases at J, with 12 bases between the two ends. Filled out from reference TRBV30 and TRBJ2-1, the complete variable domain reads SQTIHQWPATLVQPVGSPLSLECTVEGTSNPNLYWYRQAAGRGLQLLFYSVGIGQISSEVPQNLSASRPQDRQFILSSKKLLLSDSGFYLCAAEEVNEQFFGPGTRLTVL.

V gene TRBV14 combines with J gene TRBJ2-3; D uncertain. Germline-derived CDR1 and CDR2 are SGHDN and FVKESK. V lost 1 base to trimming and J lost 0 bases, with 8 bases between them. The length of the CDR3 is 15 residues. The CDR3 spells CASSQGKRSTDTQYF. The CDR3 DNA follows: TGTGCCAGCAGCCAAGGTAAACGGAGCACAGATACGCAGTATTTT.

This chain's CDR3 is CASSGILAKNIQYF. The CDR3, as DNA: TGTGCCAGCAGCGGAATACTAGCCAAAAACATTCAGTACTTC. The chain recombines TRBV6-5 with TRBJ2-4; D is undetermined. CDR3 length: 14 residues. Germline CDR1 reads MNHEY; CDR2 reads SVGAGI. Deletions cut 6 bases from V and 0 bases from J, with 9 bases between.

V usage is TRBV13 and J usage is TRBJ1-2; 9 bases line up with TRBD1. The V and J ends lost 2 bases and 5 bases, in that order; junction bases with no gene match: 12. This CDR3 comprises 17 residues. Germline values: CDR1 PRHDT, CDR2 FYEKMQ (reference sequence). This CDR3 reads CASSLWAGTGTTYGYTF. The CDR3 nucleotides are TGTGCCAGCAGCTTATGGGCCGGGACAGGGACAACTTATGGCTACACCTTC.

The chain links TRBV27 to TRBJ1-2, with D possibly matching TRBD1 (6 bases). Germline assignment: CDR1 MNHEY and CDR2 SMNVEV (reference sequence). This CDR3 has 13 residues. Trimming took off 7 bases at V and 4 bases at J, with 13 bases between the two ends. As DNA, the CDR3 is TGTGCCAGCAAGGGGGGCGGTAGCTATGGCTACACCTTC. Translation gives CASKGGGSYGYTF.